A selection of T cell receptor beta chains follows, all from one sample in a study of memory CD4+ T cells and cytomegalovirus serostatus. TCRdb's table, derived via immunoSEQ multiplex PCR, lists solely in-frame clones and lacks some. The sample has about 44,000 clones; approximately 81% are singletons. Sequenced: memory CD4+ T cells from blood. These receptors originate from an adult in good health and CMV-seronegative. The CDR3 runs from the conserved cysteine through the conserved F or W. Fields, in order: V gene, D gene, clone size, CDR3 length, J gene, CDR3 protein, CDR3 DNA. D genes are given only for firm matches. Size is omitted from some rows. Given values are once, few, many or a class for expanded clones.

TRBV5-6	.	.	14	TRBJ2-7	CASSLGQYSYEQYF	TGTGCCAGCAGCTTGGGACAGTATTCCTACGAGCAGTACTTC
TRBV30	.	.	13	TRBJ1-1	CAWSDGWKAEAFF	TGTGCCTGGAGTGATGGGTGGAAGGCTGAAGCTTTCTTT
TRBV5-4	.	once	13	TRBJ1-5	CASSLGQDLPQHF	TGTGCCAGCAGCTTGGGGCAGGATCTGCCCCAGCATTTT
TRBV28	.	.	15	TRBJ1-4	CASCDVGFKREKLFF	TGTGCCAGTTGTGACGTCGGTTTTAAGCGTGAAAAACTGTTTTTT
TRBV7-3	.	.	13	TRBJ2-1	CASSLTTANEQFF	TGTGCCAGCAGCTTAACGACAGCGAATGAGCAGTTCTTC
TRBV19	.	.	14	TRBJ1-2	CASSIFVGPYGYTF	TGTGCCAGTAGTATATTCGTTGGTCCCTATGGCTACACCTTC
TRBV5-4	.	.	11	TRBJ2-5	CAWTSQETQYF	TGTGCCTGGACAAGCCAAGAGACCCAGTACTTC
TRBV7-2	.	few	13	TRBJ1-2	CASSVTPNYGYTF	TGTGCCAGCAGCGTGACACCGAACTATGGCTACACCTTC
TRBV30	.	.	13	TRBJ2-7	CAWGRTVLYEQYF	TGTGCCTGGGGACGGACGGTCCTCTACGAGCAGTACTTC
TRBV7-9	TRBD1	.	14	TRBJ1-4	CASSKTGGNEKLFF	TGTGCCAGCAGCAAGACAGGGGGTAATGAAAAACTGTTTTTT
TRBV6-6	.	.	15	TRBJ1-2	CASSYPEGGSMGYTF	TGTGCCAGCAGTTACCCTGAGGGGGGCTCTATGGGCTACACCTTC
TRBV11-3	.	.	14	TRBJ1-1	CASSLRGRTAEAFF	TGTGCCAGCAGCTTAAGGGGCCGGACAGCTGAAGCTTTCTTT
TRBV5-1	TRBD2	.	15	TRBJ2-5	CASSLASGSPETQYF	TGCGCCAGCAGCTTGGCTAGCGGGAGTCCCGAGACCCAGTACTTC
TRBV9	TRBD2	.	14	TRBJ2-5	CASSFSGSQETQYF	TGTGCCAGCAGCTTTAGCGGGAGTCAAGAGACCCAGTACTTC
TRBV27	.	.	13	TRBJ2-7	CASSSLPGDEQYF	TGTGCCAGCAGTTCCCTCCCAGGGGACGAGCAGTACTTC
TRBV18	.	.	13	TRBJ2-7	CASSKGPNYEQYF	TGTGCCAGCTCAAAGGGCCCAAATTACGAGCAGTACTTC
TRBV5-4	.	.	13	TRBJ2-5	CASSPGLQETQYF	TGTGCCAGCAGCCCGGGACTCCAAGAGACCCAGTACTTC
TRBV13	.	.	14	TRBJ1-5	CASSLGGRVRPQHF	TGTGCCAGCAGCTTGGGGGGCCGGGTTCGGCCCCAGCATTTT
TRBV11-2	.	.	13	TRBJ2-1	CASSLDVRNEQFF	TGTGCCAGCAGCTTAGATGTTCGTAATGAGCAGTTCTTC
TRBV7-3	.	.	14	TRBJ2-3	CASSLARDSDTQYF	TGTGCCAGCAGCTTAGCACGGGATTCCGATACGCAGTATTTT
TRBV29-1	.	.	11	TRBJ1-3	CSVLVGNTIYF	TGCAGCGTTCTGGTTGGAAACACCATATATTTT